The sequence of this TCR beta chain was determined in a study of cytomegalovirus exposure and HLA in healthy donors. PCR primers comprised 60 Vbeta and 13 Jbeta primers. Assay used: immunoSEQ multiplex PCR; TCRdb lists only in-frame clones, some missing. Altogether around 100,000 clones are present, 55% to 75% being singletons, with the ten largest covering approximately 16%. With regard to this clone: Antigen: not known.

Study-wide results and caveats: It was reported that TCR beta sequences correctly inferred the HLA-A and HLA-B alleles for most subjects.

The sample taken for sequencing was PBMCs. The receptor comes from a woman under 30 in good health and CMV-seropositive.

Here the CDR3 reads CASTPPRGISGNTIYF. DNA for the CDR3: TGTGCCAGCACCCCCCCGAGGGGGATCTCTGGAAACACCATATATTTT. The J gene is TRBJ1-3, the V gene TRBV28; D possibly corresponds to TRBD1 (6 bases). CDR1 is MDHEN and CDR2 is SYDVKM in the germline V gene. V was cut by 7 bases and J by 0 bases, with 16 bases left in between. The CDR3 is made up of 16 amino acids.